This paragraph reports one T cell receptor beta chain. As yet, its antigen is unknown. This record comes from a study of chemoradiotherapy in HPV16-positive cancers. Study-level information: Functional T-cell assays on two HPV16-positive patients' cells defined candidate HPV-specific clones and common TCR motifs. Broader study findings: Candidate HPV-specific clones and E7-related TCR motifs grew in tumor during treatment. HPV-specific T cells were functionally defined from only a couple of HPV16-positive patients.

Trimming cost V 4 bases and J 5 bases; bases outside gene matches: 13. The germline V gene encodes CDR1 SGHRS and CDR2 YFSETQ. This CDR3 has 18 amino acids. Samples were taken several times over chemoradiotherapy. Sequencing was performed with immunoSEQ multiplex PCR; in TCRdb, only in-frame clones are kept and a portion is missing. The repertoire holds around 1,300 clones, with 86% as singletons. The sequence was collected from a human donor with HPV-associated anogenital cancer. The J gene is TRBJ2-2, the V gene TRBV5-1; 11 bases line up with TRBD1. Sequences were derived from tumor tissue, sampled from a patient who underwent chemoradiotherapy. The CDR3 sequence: CASSVAGQGVGKTGELFF. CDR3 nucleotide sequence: TGCGCCAGCAGCGTGGCGGGACAGGGGGTCGGTAAAACCGGGGAGCTGTTTTTT.